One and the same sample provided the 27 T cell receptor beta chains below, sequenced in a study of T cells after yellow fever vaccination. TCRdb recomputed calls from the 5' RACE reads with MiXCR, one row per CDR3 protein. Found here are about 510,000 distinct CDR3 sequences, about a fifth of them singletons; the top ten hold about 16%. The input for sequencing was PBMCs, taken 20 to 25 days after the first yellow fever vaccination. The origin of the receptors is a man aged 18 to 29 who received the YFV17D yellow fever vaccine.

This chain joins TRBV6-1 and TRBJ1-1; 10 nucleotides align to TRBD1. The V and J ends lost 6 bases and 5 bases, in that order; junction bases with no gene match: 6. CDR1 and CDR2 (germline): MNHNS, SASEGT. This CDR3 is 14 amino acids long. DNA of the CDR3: TGTGCCAGCAGCCGACAGGGGGCGCGGACTGAAGCTTTCTTT. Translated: CASSRQGARTEAFF.

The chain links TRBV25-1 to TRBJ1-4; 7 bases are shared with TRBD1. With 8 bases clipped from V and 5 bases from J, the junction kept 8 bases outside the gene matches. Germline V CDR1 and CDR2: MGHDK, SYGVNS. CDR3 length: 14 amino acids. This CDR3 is CASAPQGRNEKLFF. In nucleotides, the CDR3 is TGTGCCAGCGCGCCACAGGGGAGGAATGAAAAACTGTTTTTT.

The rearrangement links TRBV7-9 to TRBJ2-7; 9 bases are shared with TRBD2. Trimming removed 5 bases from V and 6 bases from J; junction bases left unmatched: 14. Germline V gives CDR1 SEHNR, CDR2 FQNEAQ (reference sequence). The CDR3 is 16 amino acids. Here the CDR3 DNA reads TGTGCCAGCAGCCCCCCAGCGGGGGGCCGCTTGGGCGAGCAGTACTTC. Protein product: CASSPPAGGRLGEQYF. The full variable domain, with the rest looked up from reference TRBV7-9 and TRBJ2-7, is DTGVSQNPRHKITKRGQNVTFRCDPISEHNRLYWYRQTLGQGPEFLTYFQNEAQLEKSRLLSDRFSAERPKGSFSTLEIQRTEQGDSAMYLCASSPPAGGRLGEQYFGPGTRLTVT.

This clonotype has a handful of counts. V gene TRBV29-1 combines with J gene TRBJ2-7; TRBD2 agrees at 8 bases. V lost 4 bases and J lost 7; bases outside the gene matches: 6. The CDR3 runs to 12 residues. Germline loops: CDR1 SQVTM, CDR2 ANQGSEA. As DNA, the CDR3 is TGCAGCGTTGTGGTGGCGGGGGGTGAGCAGTACGTC. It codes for CSVVVAGGEQYV.

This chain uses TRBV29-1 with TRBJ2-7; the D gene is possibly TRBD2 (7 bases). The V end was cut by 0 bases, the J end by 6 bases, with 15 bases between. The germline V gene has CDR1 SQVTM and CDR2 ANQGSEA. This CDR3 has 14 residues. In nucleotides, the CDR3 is TGCAGCGTTGAAGATCAGTTTGGGGGGGCCGAGCAGTACTTC. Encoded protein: CSVEDQFGGAEQYF.

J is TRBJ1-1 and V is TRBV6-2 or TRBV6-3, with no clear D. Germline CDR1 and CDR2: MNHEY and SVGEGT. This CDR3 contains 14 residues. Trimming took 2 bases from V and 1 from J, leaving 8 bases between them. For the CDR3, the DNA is TGTGCCAGCAGTTACCGGCCGCAGAACACTGAAGCTTTCTTT. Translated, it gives CASSYRPQNTEAFF.

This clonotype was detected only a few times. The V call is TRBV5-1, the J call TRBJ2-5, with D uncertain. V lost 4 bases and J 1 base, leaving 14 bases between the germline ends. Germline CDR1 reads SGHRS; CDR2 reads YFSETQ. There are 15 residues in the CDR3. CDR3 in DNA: TGCGCCAGCAGCCGACATGAGACACCCCAAGAGACCCAGTACTTC. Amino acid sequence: CASSRHETPQETQYF.

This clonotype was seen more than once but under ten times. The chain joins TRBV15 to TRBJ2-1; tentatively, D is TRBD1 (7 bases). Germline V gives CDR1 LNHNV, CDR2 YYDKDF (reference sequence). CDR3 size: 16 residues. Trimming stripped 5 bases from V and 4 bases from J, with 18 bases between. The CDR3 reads CATSPPGDRVYNEQFF. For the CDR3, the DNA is TGTGCCACCAGCCCACCGGGAGACAGGGTTTACAATGAGCAGTTCTTC.

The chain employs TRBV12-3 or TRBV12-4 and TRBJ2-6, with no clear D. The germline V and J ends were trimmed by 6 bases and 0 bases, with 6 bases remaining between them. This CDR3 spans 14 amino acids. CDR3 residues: CASRIVSGANVLTF. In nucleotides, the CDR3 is TGTGCCAGCAGAATAGTCTCTGGGGCCAACGTCCTGACTTTC.

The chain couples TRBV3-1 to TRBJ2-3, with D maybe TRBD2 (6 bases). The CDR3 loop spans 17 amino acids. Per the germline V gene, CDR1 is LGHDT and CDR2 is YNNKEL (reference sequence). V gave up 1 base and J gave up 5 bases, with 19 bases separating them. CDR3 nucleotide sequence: TGTGCCAGCAGCCAAGTGGGCGCGGGGACGCACGGAGATACGCAGTATTTT. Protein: CASSQVGAGTHGDTQYF.

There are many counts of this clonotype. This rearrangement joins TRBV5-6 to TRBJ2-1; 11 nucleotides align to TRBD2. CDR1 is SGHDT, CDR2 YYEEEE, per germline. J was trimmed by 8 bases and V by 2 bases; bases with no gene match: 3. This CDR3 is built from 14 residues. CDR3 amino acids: CASSFSGGAHEQFF. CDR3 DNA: TGTGCCAGCAGCTTTAGCGGGGGGGCCCATGAGCAGTTCTTC. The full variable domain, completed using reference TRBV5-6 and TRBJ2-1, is DAGVTQSPTHLIKTRGQQVTLRCSPKSGHDTVSWYQQALGQGPQFIFQYYEEEERQRGNFPDRFSGHQFPNYSSELNVNALLLGDSALYLCASSFSGGAHEQFFGPGTRLTVL.

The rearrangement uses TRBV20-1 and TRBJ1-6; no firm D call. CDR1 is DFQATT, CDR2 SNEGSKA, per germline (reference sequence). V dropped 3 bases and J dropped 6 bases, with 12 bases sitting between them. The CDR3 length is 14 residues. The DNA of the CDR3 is TGCAGTGCTAGTGAGGGTTTACGTAATTCACCCCTCCACTTT. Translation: CSASEGLRNSPLHF.

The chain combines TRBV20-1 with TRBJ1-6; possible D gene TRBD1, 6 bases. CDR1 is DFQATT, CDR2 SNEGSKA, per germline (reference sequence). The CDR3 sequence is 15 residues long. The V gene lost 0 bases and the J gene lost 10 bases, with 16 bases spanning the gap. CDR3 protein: CSARDLGRGGSPLHF. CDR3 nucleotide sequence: TGCAGTGCTAGAGATCTGGGCAGGGGTGGATCACCCCTCCACTTT.

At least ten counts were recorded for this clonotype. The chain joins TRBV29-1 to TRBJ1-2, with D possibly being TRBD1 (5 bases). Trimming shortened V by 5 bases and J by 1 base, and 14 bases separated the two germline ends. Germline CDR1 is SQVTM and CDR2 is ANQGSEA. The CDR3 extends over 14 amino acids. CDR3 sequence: CSVSIGGNNYGYTF. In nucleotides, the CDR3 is TGCAGCGTTAGTATCGGGGGAAATAACTATGGCTACACCTTC.

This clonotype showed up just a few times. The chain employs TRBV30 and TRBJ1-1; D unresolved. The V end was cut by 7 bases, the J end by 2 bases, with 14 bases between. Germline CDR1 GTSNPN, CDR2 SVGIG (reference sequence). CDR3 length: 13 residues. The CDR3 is CALQRAGNTEAFF. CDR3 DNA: TGTGCCTTACAGAGGGCGGGAAACACTGAAGCTTTCTTT. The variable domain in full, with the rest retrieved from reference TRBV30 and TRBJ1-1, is SQTIHQWPATLVQPVGSPLSLECTVEGTSNPNLYWYRQAAGRGLQLLFYSVGIGQISSEVPQNLSASRPQDRQFILSSKKLLLSDSGFYLCALQRAGNTEAFFGQGTRLTVV.

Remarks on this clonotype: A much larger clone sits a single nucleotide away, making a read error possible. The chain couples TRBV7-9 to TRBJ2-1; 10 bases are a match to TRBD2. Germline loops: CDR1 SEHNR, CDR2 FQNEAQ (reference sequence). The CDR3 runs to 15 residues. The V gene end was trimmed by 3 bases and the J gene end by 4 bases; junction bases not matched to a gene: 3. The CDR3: CASSLLAGEYNEQFF. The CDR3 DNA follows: TGTGCCAGCAGCTTGCTAGCGGGGGAGTACAATGAGCAGTTCTTC.

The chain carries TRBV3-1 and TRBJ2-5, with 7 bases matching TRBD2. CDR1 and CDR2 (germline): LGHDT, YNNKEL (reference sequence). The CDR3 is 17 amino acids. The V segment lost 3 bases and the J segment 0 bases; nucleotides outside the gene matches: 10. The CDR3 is CASSHPTSALDQETQYF. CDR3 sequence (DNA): TGTGCCAGCAGCCATCCAACTAGCGCTCTAGACCAAGAGACCCAGTACTTC.

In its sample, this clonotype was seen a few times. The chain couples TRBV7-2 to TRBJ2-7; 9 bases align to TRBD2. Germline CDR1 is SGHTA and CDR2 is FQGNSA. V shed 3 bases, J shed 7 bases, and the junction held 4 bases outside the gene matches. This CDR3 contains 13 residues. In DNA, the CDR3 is TGTGCCAGCAGCTTCGCGGGGGGGCGGGAGCAGTACTTC. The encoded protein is CASSFAGGREQYF.

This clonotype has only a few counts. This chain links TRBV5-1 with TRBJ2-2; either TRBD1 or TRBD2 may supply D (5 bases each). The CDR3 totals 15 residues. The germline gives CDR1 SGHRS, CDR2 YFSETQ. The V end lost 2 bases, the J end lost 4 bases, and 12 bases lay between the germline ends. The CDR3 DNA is TGCGCCAGCAGCTTCCTGGGACGGTCCACCGGGGAGCTGTTTTTT. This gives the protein CASSFLGRSTGELFF.

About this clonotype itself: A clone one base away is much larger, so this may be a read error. CDR3: CASSSYDSSYNEQSF. In DNA, the CDR3 is TGTGCCAGCAGCTCATATGACTCGTCCTACAATGAGCAGTCCTTC. The gene calls are TRBV5-6 and TRBJ2-1; D ambiguous. This CDR3 contains 15 residues. Per the germline V gene, CDR1 is SGHDT and CDR2 is YYEEEE.

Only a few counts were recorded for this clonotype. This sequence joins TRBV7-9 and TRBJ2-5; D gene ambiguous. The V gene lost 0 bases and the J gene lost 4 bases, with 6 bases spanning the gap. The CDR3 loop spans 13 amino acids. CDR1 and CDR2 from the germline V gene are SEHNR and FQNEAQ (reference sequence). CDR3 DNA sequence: TGTGCCAGCAGCTTAGCTTATAGAGAGACCCAGTACTTC. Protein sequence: CASSLAYRETQYF. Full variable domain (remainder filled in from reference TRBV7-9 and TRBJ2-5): DTGVSQNPRHKITKRGQNVTFRCDPISEHNRLYWYRQTLGQGPEFLTYFQNEAQLEKSRLLSDRFSAERPKGSFSTLEIQRTEQGDSAMYLCASSLAYRETQYFGPGTRLLVL.

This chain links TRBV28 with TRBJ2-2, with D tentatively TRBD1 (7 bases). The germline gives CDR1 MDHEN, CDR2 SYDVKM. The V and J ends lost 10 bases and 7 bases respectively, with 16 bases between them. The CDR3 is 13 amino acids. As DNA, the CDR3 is TGTGCCACGGAGAACAGGGGACTCGGGGAGCTGTTTTTT. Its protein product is CATENRGLGELFF.

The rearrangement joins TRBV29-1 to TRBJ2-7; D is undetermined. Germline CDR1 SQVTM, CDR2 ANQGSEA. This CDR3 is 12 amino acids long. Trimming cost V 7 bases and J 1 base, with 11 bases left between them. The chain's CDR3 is CSATWASYEQYF. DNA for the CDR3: TGCAGCGCTACCTGGGCATCCTACGAGCAGTACTTC.

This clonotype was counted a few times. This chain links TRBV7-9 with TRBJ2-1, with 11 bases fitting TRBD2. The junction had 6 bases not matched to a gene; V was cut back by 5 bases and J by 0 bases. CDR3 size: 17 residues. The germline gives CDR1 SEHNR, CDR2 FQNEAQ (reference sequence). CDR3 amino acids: CASSQTSGDPSYNEQFF. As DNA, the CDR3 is TGTGCCAGCAGCCAGACTAGCGGGGACCCCTCCTACAATGAGCAGTTCTTC.

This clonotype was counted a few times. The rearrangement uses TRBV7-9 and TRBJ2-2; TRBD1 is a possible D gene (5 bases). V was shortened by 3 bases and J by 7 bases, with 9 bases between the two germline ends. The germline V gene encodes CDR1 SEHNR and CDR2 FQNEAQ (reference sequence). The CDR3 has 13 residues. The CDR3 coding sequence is TGTGCCAGCAGCTTGCCAGGGTACGGGGAGCTGTTTTTT. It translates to CASSLPGYGELFF.

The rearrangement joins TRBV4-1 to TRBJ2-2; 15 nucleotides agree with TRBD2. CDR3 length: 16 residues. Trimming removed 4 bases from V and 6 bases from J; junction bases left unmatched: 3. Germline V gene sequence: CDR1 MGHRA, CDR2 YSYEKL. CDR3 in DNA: TGCGCCAGCAGCCTCCGGACTAGCGGGGGGGCCGGGGAGCTGTTTTTT. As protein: CASSLRTSGGAGELFF.

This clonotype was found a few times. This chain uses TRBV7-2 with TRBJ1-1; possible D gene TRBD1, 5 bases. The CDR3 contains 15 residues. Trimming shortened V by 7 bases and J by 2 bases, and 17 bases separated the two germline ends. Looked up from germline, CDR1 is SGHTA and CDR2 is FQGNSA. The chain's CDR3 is CASILGAGLNTEAFF. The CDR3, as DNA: TGTGCCAGCATCCTAGGGGCAGGCCTTAACACTGAAGCTTTCTTT.